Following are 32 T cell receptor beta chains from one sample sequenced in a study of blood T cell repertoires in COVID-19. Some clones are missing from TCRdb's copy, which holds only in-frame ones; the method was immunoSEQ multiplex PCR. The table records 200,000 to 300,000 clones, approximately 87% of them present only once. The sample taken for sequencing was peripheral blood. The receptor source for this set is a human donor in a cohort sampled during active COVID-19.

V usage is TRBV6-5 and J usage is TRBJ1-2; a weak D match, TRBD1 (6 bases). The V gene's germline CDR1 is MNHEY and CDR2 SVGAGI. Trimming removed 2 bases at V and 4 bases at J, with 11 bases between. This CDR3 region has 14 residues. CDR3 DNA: TGTGCCAGCAGTTACCGGGGGGCCTCCTATGGCTACACCTTC. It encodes CASSYRGASYGYTF.

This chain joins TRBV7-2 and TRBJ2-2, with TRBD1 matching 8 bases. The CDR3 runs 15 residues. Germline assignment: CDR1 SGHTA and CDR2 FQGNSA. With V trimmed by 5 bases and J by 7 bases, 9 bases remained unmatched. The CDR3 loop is CASSRITGGNGELFF. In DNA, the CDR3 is TGTGCCAGCAGCCGGATTACAGGGGGGAACGGGGAGCTGTTTTTT. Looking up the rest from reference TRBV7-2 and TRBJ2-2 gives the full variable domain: GAGVSQSPSNKVTEKGKDVELRCDPISGHTALYWYRQSLGQGLEFLIYFQGNSAPDKSGLPSDRFSAERTGGSVSTLTIQRTQQEDSAVYLCASSRITGGNGELFFGEGSRLTVL.

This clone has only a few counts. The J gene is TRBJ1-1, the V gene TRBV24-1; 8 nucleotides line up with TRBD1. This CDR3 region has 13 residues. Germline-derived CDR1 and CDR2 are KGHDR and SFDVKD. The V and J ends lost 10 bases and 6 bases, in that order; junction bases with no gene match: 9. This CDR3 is CATRTGGQAEAFF. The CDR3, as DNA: TGTGCCACTCGAACAGGGGGGCAAGCTGAAGCTTTCTTT.

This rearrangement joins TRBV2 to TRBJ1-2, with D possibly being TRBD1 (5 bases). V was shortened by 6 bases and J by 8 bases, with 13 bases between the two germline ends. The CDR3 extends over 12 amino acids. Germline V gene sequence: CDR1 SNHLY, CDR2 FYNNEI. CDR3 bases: TGTGCCAGCAGAGTCCAGGGAACCGGCTACACCTTC. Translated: CASRVQGTGYTF.

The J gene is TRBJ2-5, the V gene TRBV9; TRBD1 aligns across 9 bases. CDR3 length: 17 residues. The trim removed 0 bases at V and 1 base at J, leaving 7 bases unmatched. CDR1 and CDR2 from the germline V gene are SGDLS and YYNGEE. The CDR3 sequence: CASSVAIMGQGQETQYF. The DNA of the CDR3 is TGTGCCAGCAGCGTAGCCATAATGGGACAGGGCCAAGAGACCCAGTACTTC.

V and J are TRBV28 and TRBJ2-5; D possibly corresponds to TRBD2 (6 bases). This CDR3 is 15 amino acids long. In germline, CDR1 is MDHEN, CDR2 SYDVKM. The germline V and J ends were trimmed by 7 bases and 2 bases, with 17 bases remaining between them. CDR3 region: CASILGGRRQETQYF. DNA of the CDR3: TGTGCCAGCATTCTCGGAGGGCGGAGACAAGAGACCCAGTACTTC.

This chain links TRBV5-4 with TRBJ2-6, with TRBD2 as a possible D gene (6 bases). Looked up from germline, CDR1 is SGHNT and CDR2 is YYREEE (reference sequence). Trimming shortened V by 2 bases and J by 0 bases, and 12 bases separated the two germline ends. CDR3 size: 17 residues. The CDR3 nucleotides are TGTGCCAGCAGCTTTGGAGGGGCCTTCTCTGGGGCCAACGTCCTGACTTTC. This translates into CASSFGGAFSGANVLTF.

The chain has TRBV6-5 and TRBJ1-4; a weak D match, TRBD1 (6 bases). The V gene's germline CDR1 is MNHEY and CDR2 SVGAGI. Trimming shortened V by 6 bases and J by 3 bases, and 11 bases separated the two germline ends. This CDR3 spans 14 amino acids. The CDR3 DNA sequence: TGTGCCAGCAGGATACAGGGTCCTAATGAAAAACTGTTTTTT. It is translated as CASRIQGPNEKLFF.

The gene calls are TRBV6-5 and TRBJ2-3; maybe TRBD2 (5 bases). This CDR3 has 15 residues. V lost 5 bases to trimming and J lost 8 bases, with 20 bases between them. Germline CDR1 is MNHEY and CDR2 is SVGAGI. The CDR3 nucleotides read TGTGCCAGCAGTCTCAGAGCCTCTAGCCTGGGTACGCAGTATTTT. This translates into CASSLRASSLGTQYF.

This chain's CDR3 is CARHSLGTYEQYF. Here the CDR3 DNA reads TGTGCCAGACACTCGCTCGGGACCTACGAGCAGTACTTC. The chain joins TRBV2 to TRBJ2-7, with D perhaps TRBD2 (5 bases). The V gene lost 9 bases and the J gene lost 2 bases, with 14 bases spanning the gap. The germline V gene has CDR1 SNHLY and CDR2 FYNNEI. This CDR3 spans 13 amino acids.

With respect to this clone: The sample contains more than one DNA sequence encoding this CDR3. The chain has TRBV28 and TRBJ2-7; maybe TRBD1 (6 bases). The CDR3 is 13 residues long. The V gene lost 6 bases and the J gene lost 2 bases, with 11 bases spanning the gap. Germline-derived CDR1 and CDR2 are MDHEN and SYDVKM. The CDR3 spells CASRDSITYEQYF. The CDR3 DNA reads TGTGCCAGCAGGGACAGCATAACCTACGAGCAGTACTTC.

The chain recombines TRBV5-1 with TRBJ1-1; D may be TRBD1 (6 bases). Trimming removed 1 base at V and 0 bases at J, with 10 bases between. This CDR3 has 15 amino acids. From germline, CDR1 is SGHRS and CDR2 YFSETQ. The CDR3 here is CASSLRGSLNTEAFF. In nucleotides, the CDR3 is TGCGCCAGCAGCTTGAGGGGGAGCTTGAACACTGAAGCTTTCTTT. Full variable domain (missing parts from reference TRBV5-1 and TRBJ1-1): KAGVTQTPRYLIKTRGQQVTLSCSPISGHRSVSWYQQTPGQGLQFLFEYFSETQRNKGNFPGRFSGRQFSNSRSEMNVSTLELGDSALYLCASSLRGSLNTEAFFGQGTRLTVV.

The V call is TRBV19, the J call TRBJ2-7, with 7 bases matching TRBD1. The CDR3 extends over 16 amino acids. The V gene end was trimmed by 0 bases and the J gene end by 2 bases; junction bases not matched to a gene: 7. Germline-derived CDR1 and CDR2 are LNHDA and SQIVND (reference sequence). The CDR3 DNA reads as TGTGCCAGTAGTATAGATTTGCGACAGGGAACCTACGAGCAGTACTTC. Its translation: CASSIDLRQGTYEQYF.

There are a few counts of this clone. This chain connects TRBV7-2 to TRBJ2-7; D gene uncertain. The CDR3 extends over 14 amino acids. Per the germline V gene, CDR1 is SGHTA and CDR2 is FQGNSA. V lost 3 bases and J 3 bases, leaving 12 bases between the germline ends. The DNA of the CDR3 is TGTGCCAGCAGCTTTGGCCTCGGCGGCTACGAGCAGTACTTC. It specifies CASSFGLGGYEQYF.

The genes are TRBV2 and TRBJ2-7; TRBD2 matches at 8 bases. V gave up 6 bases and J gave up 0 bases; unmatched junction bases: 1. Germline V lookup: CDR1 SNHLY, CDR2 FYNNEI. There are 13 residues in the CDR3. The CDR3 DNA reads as TGTGCCAGCAGCACTAGCGGCTCCTACGAGCAGTACTTC. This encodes CASSTSGSYEQYF. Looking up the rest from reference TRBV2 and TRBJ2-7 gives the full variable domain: EPEVTQTPSHQVTQMGQEVILRCVPISNHLYFYWYRQILGQKVEFLVSFYNNEISEKSEIFDDQFSVERPDGSNFTLKIRSTKLEDSAMYFCASSTSGSYEQYFGPGTRLTVT.

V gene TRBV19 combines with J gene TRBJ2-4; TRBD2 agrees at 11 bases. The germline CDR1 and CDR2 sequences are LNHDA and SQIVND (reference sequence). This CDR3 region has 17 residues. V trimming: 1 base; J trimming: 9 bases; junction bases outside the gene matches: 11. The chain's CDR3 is CASSIVGLAGGGGIQYF. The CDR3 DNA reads TGTGCCAGTAGTATAGTTGGGCTAGCGGGAGGAGGGGGCATTCAGTACTTC.

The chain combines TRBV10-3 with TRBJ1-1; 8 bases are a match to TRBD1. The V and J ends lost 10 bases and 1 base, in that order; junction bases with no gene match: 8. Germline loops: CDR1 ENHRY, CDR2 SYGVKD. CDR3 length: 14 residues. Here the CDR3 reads CATRSGQGNTEAFF. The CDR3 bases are TGTGCCACAAGATCAGGACAGGGGAACACTGAAGCTTTCTTT.

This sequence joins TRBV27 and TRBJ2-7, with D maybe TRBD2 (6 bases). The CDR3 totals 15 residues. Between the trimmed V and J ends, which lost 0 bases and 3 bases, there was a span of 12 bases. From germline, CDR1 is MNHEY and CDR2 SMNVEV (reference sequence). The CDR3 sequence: CASSLSTGADYEQYF. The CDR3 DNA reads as TGTGCCAGCAGTTTATCGACGGGAGCGGACTACGAGCAGTACTTC.

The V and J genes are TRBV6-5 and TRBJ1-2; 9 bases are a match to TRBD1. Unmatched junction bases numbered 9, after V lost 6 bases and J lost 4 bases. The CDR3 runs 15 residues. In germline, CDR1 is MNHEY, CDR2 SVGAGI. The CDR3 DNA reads TGTGCCAGCAGGGGGGACAGGGAGGCGGCCTATGGCTACACCTTC. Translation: CASRGDREAAYGYTF.

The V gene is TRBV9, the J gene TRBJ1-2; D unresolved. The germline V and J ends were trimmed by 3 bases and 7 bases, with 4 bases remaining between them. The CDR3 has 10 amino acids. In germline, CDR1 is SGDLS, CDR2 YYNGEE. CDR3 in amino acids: CASSGGGYTF. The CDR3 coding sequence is TGTGCCAGCAGCGGCGGTGGCTACACCTTC.

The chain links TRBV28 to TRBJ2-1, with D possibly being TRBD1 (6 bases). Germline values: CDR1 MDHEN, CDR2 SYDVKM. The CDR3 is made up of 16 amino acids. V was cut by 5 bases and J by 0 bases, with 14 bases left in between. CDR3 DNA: TGTGCCAGCAGTGCACGGACAGTTGTCTCCTACAATGAGCAGTTCTTC. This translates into CASSARTVVSYNEQFF.

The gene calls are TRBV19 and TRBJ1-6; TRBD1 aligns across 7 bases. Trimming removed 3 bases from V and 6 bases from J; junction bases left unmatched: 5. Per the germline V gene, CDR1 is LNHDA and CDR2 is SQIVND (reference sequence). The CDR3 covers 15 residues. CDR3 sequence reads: CASSIPDRINSPLHF. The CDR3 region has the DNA TGTGCCAGTAGTATCCCGGACAGGATTAATTCACCCCTCCACTTT.

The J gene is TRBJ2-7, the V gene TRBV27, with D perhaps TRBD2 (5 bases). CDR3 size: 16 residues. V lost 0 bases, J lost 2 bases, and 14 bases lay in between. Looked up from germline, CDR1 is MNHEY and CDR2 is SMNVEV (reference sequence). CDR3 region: CASSLSRAITPYEQYF. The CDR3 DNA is TGTGCCAGCAGTTTATCGAGGGCGATTACCCCCTACGAGCAGTACTTC.

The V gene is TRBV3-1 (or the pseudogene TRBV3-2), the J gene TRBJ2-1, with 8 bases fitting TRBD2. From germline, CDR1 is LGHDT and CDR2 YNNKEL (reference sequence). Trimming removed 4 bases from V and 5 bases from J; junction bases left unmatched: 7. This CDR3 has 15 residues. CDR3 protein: CASSPVAGFDNEQFF. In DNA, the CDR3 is TGTGCCAGCAGCCCCGTAGCGGGATTCGACAATGAGCAGTTCTTC.

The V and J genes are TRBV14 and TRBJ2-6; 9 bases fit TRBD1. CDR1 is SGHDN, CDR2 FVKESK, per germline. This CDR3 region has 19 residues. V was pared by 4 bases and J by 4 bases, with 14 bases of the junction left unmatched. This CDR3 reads CASSLNTGGPLKGANVLTF. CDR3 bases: TGTGCCAGCAGCCTAAACACAGGGGGCCCCTTGAAGGGGGCCAACGTCCTGACTTTC.

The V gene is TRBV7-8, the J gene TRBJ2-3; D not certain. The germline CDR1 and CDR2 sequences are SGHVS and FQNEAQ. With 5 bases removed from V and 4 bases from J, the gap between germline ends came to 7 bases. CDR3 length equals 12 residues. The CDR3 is CASSPPSDTQYF. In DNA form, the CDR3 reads TGTGCCAGCAGCCCCCCCTCAGATACGCAGTATTTT.

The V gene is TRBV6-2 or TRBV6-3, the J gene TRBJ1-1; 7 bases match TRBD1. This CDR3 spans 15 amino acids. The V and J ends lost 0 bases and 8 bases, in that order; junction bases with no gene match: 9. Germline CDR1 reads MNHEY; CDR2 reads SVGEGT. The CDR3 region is CASSYSWTGQSEAFF. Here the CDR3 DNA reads TGTGCCAGCAGTTACTCTTGGACAGGCCAAAGCGAAGCTTTCTTT.

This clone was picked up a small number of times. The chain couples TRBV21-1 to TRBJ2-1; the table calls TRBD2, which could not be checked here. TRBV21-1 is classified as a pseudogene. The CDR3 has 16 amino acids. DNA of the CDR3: TGTGCCAGCAGCAACCTTGGCGGGAGGTACTACAATGAGCAGTTCTTC. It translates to CASSNLGGRYYNEQFF.

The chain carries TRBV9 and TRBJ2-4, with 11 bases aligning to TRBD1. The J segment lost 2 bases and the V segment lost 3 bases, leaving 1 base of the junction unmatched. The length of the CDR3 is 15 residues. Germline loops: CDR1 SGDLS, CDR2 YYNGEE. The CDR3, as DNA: TGTGCCAGCAGCGGGACAGGGGGCTCCAAAAACATTCAGTACTTC. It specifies CASSGTGGSKNIQYF.

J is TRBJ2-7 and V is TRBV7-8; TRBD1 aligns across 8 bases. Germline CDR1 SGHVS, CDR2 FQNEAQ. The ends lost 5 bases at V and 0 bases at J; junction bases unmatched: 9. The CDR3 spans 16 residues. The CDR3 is CASSHLTGTGSYEQYF. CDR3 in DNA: TGTGCCAGCAGCCATTTAACCGGGACAGGCTCCTACGAGCAGTACTTC.

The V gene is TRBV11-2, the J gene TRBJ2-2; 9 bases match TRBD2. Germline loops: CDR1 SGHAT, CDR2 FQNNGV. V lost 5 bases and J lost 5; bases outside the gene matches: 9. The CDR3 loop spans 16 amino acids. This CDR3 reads CASSTFRREGTGELFF. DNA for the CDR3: TGTGCCAGCAGCACGTTTAGGCGGGAGGGTACCGGGGAGCTGTTTTTT.

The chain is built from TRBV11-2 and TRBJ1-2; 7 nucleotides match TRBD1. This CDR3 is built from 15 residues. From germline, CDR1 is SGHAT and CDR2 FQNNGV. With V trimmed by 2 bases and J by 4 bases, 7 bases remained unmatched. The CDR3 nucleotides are TGTGCCAGCAGCTTATCGGTGACAGGGCCCTATGGCTACACCTTC. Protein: CASSLSVTGPYGYTF.